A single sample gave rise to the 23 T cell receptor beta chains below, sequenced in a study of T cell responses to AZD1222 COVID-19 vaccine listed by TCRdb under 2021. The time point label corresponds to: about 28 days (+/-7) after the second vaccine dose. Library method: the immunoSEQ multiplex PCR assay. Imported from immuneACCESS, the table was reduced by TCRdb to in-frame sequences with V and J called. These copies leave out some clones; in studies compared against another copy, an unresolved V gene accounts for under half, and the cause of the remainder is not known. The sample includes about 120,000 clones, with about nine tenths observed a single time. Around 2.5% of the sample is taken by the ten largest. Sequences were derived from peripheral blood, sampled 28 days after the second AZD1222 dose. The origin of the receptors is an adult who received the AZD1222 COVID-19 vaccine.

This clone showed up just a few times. The CDR3 protein is CASKEGSEAFF. CDR3 DNA: TGCGCCAGCAAAGAGGGCTCTGAAGCTTTCTTT. This chain uses TRBV5-1 with TRBJ1-1; D unclear. Trimming cost V 6 bases and J 6 bases, with 9 bases left between them. This CDR3 has 11 residues. Per the germline V gene, CDR1 is SGHRS and CDR2 is YFSETQ.

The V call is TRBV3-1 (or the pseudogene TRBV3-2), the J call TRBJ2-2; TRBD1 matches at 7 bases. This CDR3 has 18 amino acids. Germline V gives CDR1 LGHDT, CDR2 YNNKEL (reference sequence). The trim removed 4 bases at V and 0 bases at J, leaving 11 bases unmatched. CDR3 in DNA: TGTGCCAGCAGCCCAGGGTGGGGCCAGGGGGCGAACACCGGGGAGCTGTTTTTT. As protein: CASSPGWGQGANTGELFF.

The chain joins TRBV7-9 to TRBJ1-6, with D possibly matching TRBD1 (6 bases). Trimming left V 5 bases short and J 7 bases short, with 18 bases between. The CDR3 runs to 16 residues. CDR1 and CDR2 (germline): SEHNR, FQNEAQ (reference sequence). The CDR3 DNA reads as TGTGCCAGCAGCAAACGGGGAAACAGGGACAATTCACCCCTCCACTTT. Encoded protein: CASSKRGNRDNSPLHF.

CDR3 amino acids: CATTGTGANVLTF. In DNA, the CDR3 is TGCGCTACAACAGGGACTGGGGCCAACGTCCTGACTTTC. The genes are TRBV29-1 and TRBJ2-6, with D tentatively TRBD1 (6 bases). This CDR3 region has 13 residues. Germline lookup yields CDR1 SQVTM and CDR2 ANQGSEA.

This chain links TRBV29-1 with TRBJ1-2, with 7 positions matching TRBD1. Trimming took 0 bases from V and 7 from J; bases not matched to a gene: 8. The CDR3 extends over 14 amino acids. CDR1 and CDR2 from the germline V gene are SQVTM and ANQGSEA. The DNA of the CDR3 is TGCAGCGTTGAAGATGCCAACAGGGGAACTGGCTACACCTTC. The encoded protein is CSVEDANRGTGYTF.

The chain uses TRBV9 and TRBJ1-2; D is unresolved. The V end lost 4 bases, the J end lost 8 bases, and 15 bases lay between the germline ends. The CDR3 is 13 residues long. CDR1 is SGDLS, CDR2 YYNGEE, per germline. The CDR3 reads CASSPDPAGGYTF. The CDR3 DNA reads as TGTGCCAGCAGCCCGGACCCCGCTGGGGGCTACACCTTC.

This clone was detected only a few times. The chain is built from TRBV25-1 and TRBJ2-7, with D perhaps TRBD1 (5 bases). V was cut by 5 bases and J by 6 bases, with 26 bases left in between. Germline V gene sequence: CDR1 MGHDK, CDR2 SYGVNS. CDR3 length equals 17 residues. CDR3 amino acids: CASSKPVPNWGTGEQYF. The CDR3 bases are TGTGCCAGCAGTAAGCCCGTCCCCAACTGGGGCACGGGCGAGCAGTACTTC.

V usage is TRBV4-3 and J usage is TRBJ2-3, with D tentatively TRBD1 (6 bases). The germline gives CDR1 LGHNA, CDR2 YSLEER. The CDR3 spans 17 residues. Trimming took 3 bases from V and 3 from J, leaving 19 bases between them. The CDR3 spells CASSHAGTTRWTDTQYF. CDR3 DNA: TGCGCCAGCAGCCACGCAGGGACAACTCGGTGGACAGATACGCAGTATTTT.

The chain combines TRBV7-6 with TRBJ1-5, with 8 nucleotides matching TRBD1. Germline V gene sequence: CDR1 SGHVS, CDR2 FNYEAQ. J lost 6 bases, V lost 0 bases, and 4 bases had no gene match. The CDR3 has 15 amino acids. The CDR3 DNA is TGTGCCAGCAGCTTAGCCCAGGGGGCCTCTCAGCCCCAGCATTTT. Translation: CASSLAQGASQPQHF.

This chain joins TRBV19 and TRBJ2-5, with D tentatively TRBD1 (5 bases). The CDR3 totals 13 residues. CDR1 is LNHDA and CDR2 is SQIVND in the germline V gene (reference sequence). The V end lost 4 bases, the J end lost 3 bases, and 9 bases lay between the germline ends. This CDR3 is CASSTVREETQYF. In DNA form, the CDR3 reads TGTGCCAGTAGTACCGTCAGGGAAGAGACCCAGTACTTC.

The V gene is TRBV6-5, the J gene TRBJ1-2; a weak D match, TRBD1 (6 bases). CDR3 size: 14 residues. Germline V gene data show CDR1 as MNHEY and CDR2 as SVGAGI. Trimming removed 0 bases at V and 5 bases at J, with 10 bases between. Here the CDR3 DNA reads TGTGCCAGCAGTTACTCCCTCAGGGGATATGGCTACACCTTC. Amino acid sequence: CASSYSLRGYGYTF.

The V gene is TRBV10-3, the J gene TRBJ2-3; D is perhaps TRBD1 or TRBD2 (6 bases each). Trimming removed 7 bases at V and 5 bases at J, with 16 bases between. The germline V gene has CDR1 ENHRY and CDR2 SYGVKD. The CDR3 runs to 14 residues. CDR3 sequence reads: CAIKAPGALDTQYF. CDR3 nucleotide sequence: TGTGCCATCAAAGCCCCGGGGGCATTAGATACGCAGTATTTT.

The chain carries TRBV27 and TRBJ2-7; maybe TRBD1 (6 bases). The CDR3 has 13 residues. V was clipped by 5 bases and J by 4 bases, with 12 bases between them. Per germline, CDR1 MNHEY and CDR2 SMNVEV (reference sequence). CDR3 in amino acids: CASSIRDKYEQYF. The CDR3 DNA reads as TGTGCCAGCAGTATCCGGGACAAGTACGAGCAGTACTTC.

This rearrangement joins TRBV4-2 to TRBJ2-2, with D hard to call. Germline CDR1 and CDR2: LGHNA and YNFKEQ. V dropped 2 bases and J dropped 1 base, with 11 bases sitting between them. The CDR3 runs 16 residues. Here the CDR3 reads CASSQPERKNTGELFF. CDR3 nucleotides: TGTGCCAGCAGCCAACCGGAACGCAAGAACACCGGGGAGCTGTTTTTT.

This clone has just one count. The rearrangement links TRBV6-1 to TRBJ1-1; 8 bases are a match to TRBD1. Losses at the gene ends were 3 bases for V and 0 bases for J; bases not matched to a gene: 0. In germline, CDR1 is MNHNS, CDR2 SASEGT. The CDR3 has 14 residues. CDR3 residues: CASSEGQVNTEAFF. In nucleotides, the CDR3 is TGTGCCAGCAGTGAGGGACAGGTGAACACTGAAGCTTTCTTT.

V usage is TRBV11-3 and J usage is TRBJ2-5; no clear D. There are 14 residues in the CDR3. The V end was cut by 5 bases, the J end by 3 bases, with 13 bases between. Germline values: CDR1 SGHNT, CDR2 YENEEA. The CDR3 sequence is CASSQGRAEETQYF. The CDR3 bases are TGTGCCAGCAGCCAAGGAAGGGCCGAAGAGACCCAGTACTTC.

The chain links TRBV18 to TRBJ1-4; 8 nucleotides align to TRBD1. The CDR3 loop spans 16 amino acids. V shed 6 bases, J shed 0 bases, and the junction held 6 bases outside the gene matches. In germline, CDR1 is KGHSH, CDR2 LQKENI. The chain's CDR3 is CASSLGQGATNEKLFF. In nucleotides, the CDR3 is TGTGCCAGCTCCCTCGGACAGGGAGCAACTAATGAAAAACTGTTTTTT.

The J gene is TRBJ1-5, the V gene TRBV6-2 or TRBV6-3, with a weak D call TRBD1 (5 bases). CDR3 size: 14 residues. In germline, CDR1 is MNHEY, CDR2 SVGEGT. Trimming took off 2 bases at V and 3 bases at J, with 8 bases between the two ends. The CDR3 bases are TGTGCCAGCAGTTACGGGGACCCCAATCAGCCCCAGCATTTT. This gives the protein CASSYGDPNQPQHF.

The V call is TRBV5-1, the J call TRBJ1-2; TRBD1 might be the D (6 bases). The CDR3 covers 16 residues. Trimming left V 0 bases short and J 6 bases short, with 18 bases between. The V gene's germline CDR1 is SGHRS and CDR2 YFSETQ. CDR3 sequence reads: CASSLAGGGLEDGYTF. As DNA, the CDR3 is TGCGCCAGCAGCTTGGCCGGGGGCGGGCTGGAGGATGGCTACACCTTC.

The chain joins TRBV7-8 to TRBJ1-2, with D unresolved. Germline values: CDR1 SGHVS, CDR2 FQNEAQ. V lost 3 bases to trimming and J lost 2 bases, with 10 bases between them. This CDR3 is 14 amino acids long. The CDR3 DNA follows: TGTGCCAGCAGCTTTGCCGGCGGGAACTATGGCTACACCTTC. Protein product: CASSFAGGNYGYTF.

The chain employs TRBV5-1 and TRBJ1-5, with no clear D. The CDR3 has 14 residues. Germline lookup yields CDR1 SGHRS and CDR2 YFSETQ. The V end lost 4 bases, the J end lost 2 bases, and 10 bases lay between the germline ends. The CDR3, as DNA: TGCGCCAGCAGCCCGGAGGGCGGCAATCAGCCCCAGCATTTT. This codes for CASSPEGGNQPQHF. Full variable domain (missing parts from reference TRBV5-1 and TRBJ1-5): KAGVTQTPRYLIKTRGQQVTLSCSPISGHRSVSWYQQTPGQGLQFLFEYFSETQRNKGNFPGRFSGRQFSNSRSEMNVSTLELGDSALYLCASSPEGGNQPQHFGDGTRLSIL.

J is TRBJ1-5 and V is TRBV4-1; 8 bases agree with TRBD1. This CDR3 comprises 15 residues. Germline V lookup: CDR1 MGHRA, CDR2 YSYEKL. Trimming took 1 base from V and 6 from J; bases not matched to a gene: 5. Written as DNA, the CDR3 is TGCGCCAGCAGCCAAGTCCCAGGGGGCGTTCAGCCCCAGCATTTT. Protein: CASSQVPGGVQPQHF.

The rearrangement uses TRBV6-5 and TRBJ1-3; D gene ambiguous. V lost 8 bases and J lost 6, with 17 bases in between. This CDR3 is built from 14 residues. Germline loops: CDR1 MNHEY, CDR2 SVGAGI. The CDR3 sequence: CASVPTAVENTIYF. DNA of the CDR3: TGTGCCAGCGTCCCAACGGCGGTCGAAAACACCATATATTTT.